These 21 T cell receptor beta chains were sequenced from one sample in a study of vaccination and CD4 T cells after COVID-19. At the Johns Hopkins FTIC core, DNA taken from cultured CD4+ T cells was sequenced by way of the Oncomine TCR Beta short-read assay. One entry per CDR3 protein, called by TCRdb with MiXCR from the PCR reads. The sample has over 9,000 distinct CDR3 sequences, around 50% seen once. Treatment described: approximately nine-day PBMC culture with coronavirus spike peptide pools or control peptides (ViraFEST assay). The antigens for these receptors are not known. Sequencing input: CD4+ T cells from blood, cultured in vitro. The receptors stem from a human donor who had recovered from COVID-19.

Only a few counts were recorded for this clonotype. This chain links TRBV5-4 with TRBJ2-1; 8 bases fit TRBD1. There are 15 residues in the CDR3. The V and J ends lost 0 bases and 5 bases, in that order; junction bases with no gene match: 4. From germline, CDR1 is SGHNT and CDR2 YYREEE (reference sequence). The CDR3 DNA is TGTGCCAGCAGCTTGGGGGACAGGAGAAACAATGAGCAGTTCTTC. Translating it yields CASSLGDRRNNEQFF.

This clonotype has a handful of counts. J is TRBJ2-3 and V is TRBV6-5, with TRBD1 identical over 8 bases. The CDR3 runs to 16 residues. V lost 2 bases, J lost 1 base, and 5 bases stayed unmatched. Germline V gives CDR1 MNHEY, CDR2 SVGAGI. CDR3 in DNA: TGTGCCAGCAGTTACCGTGGACAGGGAGGCACAGATACGCAGTATTTT. This gives the protein CASSYRGQGGTDTQYF.

V is TRBV2 and J is TRBJ2-5; D gene uncertain. This CDR3 spans 14 amino acids. Germline V CDR1 and CDR2: SNHLY, FYNNEI. Trimming left V 5 bases short and J 2 bases short, with 12 bases between. The CDR3 DNA reads as TGTGCCAGCAGTCGGCCCGGAAGGCAAGAGACCCAGTACTTC. Encoded protein: CASSRPGRQETQYF. Together with reference TRBV2 and TRBJ2-5, the CDR3 gives the full variable domain: EPEVTQTPSHQVTQMGQEVILRCVPISNHLYFYWYRQILGQKVEFLVSFYNNEISEKSEIFDDQFSVERPDGSNFTLKIRSTKLEDSAMYFCASSRPGRQETQYFGPGTRLLVL.

This clonotype was seen just once. The chain joins TRBV27 to TRBJ1-1; 8 bases agree with TRBD1. In germline, CDR1 is MNHEY, CDR2 SMNVEV (reference sequence). The V and J ends lost 6 bases and 4 bases, in that order; junction bases with no gene match: 10. The length of the CDR3 is 15 residues. This CDR3 is CASRETGTGVTEAFF. Written as DNA, the CDR3 is TGTGCCAGCAGAGAAACGGGGACAGGCGTCACTGAAGCTTTCTTT.

The chain has TRBV11-2 and TRBJ2-7, with 8 nucleotides matching TRBD2. Germline V CDR1 and CDR2: SGHAT, FQNNGV. V lost 5 bases and J lost 1; bases outside the gene matches: 10. The CDR3 is 16 amino acids. The CDR3 loop reads CASSQGSGVTSYEQYF. The CDR3 coding sequence is TGTGCCAGCAGCCAAGGTAGCGGGGTAACTTCCTACGAGCAGTACTTC.

A few counts support this clonotype. V usage is TRBV20-1 and J usage is TRBJ2-7, with TRBD2 identical over 14 bases. After removal of 6 bases from V and 2 bases from J, the junction contained 3 bases not matched to a gene. Germline V lookup: CDR1 DFQATT, CDR2 SNEGSKA (reference sequence). The CDR3 loop spans 14 amino acids. CDR3 loop: CSAGTSGGAYEQYF. The CDR3 DNA sequence: TGCAGTGCCGGGACTAGCGGGGGAGCCTACGAGCAGTACTTC.

The chain links TRBV4-1 to TRBJ1-4, with 8 nucleotides matching TRBD1. The CDR3 length is 16 residues. V dropped 3 bases and J dropped 7; count of bases not matched to a gene: 10. Germline lookup yields CDR1 MGHRA and CDR2 YSYEKL. CDR3 in DNA: TGCGCCAGCAGCCACCAACTCAGGGGGACAGGTGAAAAACTGTTTTTT. Amino acids: CASSHQLRGTGEKLFF.

V gene TRBV7-9 combines with J gene TRBJ2-2; 8 nucleotides align to TRBD1. Trimming cost V 3 bases and J 1 base; bases outside gene matches: 1. In germline, CDR1 is SEHNR, CDR2 FQNEAQ (reference sequence). This CDR3 is built from 15 residues. The CDR3 bases are TGTGCCAGCAGCTTTACAGGGGGGAACACCGGGGAGCTGTTTTTT. It is translated as CASSFTGGNTGELFF.

This chain uses TRBV30 with TRBJ2-6; 8 bases agree with TRBD1. V dropped 3 bases and J dropped 0; count of bases not matched to a gene: 10. From germline, CDR1 is GTSNPN and CDR2 SVGIG (reference sequence). This CDR3 spans 18 amino acids. The CDR3 protein is CAWRIRQGKFSGANVLTF. The CDR3 bases are TGTGCCTGGAGGATAAGACAGGGGAAATTCTCTGGGGCCAACGTCCTGACTTTC.

The chain joins TRBV7-6 to TRBJ1-4; D ambiguous. CDR3 size: 15 residues. Per the germline V gene, CDR1 is SGHVS and CDR2 is FNYEAQ. Deletions cut 3 bases from V and 6 bases from J, with 14 bases between. CDR3 protein: CASSLDGRSDEKLFF. Written as DNA, the CDR3 is TGTGCCAGCAGCTTGGACGGGAGGAGTGATGAAAAACTGTTTTTT.

This chain connects TRBV18 to TRBJ1-1; D possibly corresponds to TRBD1 (6 bases). The CDR3 is made up of 14 amino acids. Germline CDR1 is KGHSH and CDR2 is LQKENI. The ends were cut back, 6 bases at V and 4 bases at J, with 15 bases in the middle. The CDR3: CASSPMTGTTEAFF. Here the CDR3 DNA reads TGTGCCAGCTCCCCTATGACAGGAACCACTGAAGCTTTCTTT.

V is TRBV27 and J is TRBJ1-5; the D is unclear. Looked up from germline, CDR1 is MNHEY and CDR2 is SMNVEV (reference sequence). V shed 1 base and J shed 3 bases, with 7 bases lying between them. The CDR3 totals 14 residues. The chain's CDR3 is CASSLYGYNQPQHF. The DNA for the CDR3 is TGTGCCAGCAGTTTATACGGCTACAATCAGCCCCAGCATTTT.

Here the CDR3 reads CASRRTPSSYEQYF. The CDR3 bases are TGTGCCAGCAGACGGACACCAAGCTCCTACGAGCAGTACTTC. The chain carries TRBV6-1 and TRBJ2-7; the D gene is possibly TRBD1 (5 bases). This CDR3 contains 14 residues. The ends were cut back, 6 bases at V and 0 bases at J, with 12 bases in the middle. Per germline, CDR1 MNHNS and CDR2 SASEGT.

J is TRBJ1-4 and V is TRBV30; D not certain. The CDR3 length is 13 residues. Germline CDR1 is GTSNPN and CDR2 is SVGIG (reference sequence). The V gene lost 3 bases and the J gene lost 7 bases, with 12 bases spanning the gap. CDR3 protein: CAWRPPQIEKLFF. The DNA for the CDR3 is TGTGCCTGGAGACCCCCCCAGATTGAAAAACTGTTTTTT.

The chain employs TRBV12-3 or TRBV12-4 and TRBJ1-3; the match to TRBD1 covers 10 bases. Trimming at V came to 5 bases and at J to 4 bases, leaving 5 bases not matched to a gene. This CDR3 has 15 residues. CDR3 sequence: CASSPRQGAGNTIYF. DNA for the CDR3: TGTGCCAGCAGTCCGCGACAGGGGGCAGGAAACACCATATATTTT.

The rearrangement joins TRBV2 to TRBJ2-5, with 7 positions matching TRBD2. Trimming took 4 bases from V and 2 from J; bases not matched to a gene: 10. Germline CDR1 and CDR2: SNHLY and FYNNEI. The CDR3 sequence is 16 residues long. In DNA, the CDR3 is TGTGCCAGCAGTGCCTCAAGACTAGCCGAGCAAGAGACCCAGTACTTC. Translation: CASSASRLAEQETQYF. Full variable domain (outside the CDR3, taken from reference TRBV2 and TRBJ2-5): EPEVTQTPSHQVTQMGQEVILRCVPISNHLYFYWYRQILGQKVEFLVSFYNNEISEKSEIFDDQFSVERPDGSNFTLKIRSTKLEDSAMYFCASSASRLAEQETQYFGPGTRLLVL.

The chain links TRBV18 to TRBJ2-4; TRBD1 matches at 7 bases. Germline V gene sequence: CDR1 KGHSH, CDR2 LQKENI. V trimming: 3 bases; J trimming: 2 bases; junction bases outside the gene matches: 10. CDR3 size: 17 residues. The CDR3 nucleotides read TGTGCCAGCTCACCCAGTGGGACAGCCAGGTCCAAAAACATTCAGTACTTC. This encodes CASSPSGTARSKNIQYF.

The rearrangement links TRBV2 to TRBJ2-5; either TRBD1 or TRBD2 may supply D (5 bases each). With 4 bases removed from V and 3 bases from J, the gap between germline ends came to 12 bases. CDR3 length equals 14 residues. Germline CDR1 SNHLY, CDR2 FYNNEI. CDR3 sequence reads: CASSAGLREETQYF. The DNA of the CDR3 is TGTGCCAGCAGTGCGGGGCTGAGGGAAGAGACCCAGTACTTC. The complete variable domain, with remaining parts taken from reference TRBV2 and TRBJ2-5, reads EPEVTQTPSHQVTQMGQEVILRCVPISNHLYFYWYRQILGQKVEFLVSFYNNEISEKSEIFDDQFSVERPDGSNFTLKIRSTKLEDSAMYFCASSAGLREETQYFGPGTRLLVL.

In this sample, this clonotype turned up a few times. The chain has TRBV10-3 and TRBJ1-1, with 7 bases aligning to TRBD1. Germline assignment: CDR1 ENHRY and CDR2 SYGVKD. This CDR3 spans 14 amino acids. V dropped 6 bases and J dropped 1; count of bases not matched to a gene: 5. The CDR3 protein is CAIRSGTENTEAFF. CDR3 nucleotides: TGTGCCATCAGATCCGGGACAGAGAACACTGAAGCTTTCTTT.

The V and J genes are TRBV2 and TRBJ2-7; TRBD2 might be the D (5 bases). The V gene lost 6 bases and the J gene lost 2 bases, with 8 bases spanning the gap. Germline CDR1 reads SNHLY; CDR2 reads FYNNEI. This CDR3 comprises 12 residues. The CDR3 spells CASRGETYEQYF. In DNA, the CDR3 is TGTGCCAGCAGGGGAGAAACCTACGAGCAGTACTTC. The entire variable domain, with the rest obtained from reference TRBV2 and TRBJ2-7, is as follows: EPEVTQTPSHQVTQMGQEVILRCVPISNHLYFYWYRQILGQKVEFLVSFYNNEISEKSEIFDDQFSVERPDGSNFTLKIRSTKLEDSAMYFCASRGETYEQYFGPGTRLTVT.

This clonotype was counted a few times. The V gene is TRBV6-2 or TRBV6-3, the J gene TRBJ1-1, with D possibly matching TRBD1 (6 bases). Per the germline V gene, CDR1 is MNHEY and CDR2 is SVGEGT. The CDR3 covers 13 residues. V was shortened by 7 bases and J by 2 bases, with 11 bases between the two germline ends. DNA of the CDR3: TGTGCCAGCACCTACAGGGTTAACACTGAAGCTTTCTTT. Residues: CASTYRVNTEAFF.